Shown below are 11 T cell receptor beta chains from a single sample sequenced in a study of OX40 agonist ivuxolimab in advanced cancers. Libraries were prepared by immunoSEQ multiplex PCR; TCRdb keeps only in-frame clonotypes and omits some of them. The sample includes about 83,000 clones, 84% of them seen just once. Sample: CD4+ or CD8+ T cells sorted from blood, taken in a trial of the OX40 agonist ivuxolimab. The receptors were gathered from an adult with an advanced solid tumor such as melanoma, head and neck, liver or kidney cancer.

The chain carries TRBV6-6 and TRBJ1-4, with D maybe TRBD1 (5 bases). V lost 5 bases, J lost 5 bases, and 12 bases lay in between. Germline V gene lookup returns CDR1 MNHNY and CDR2 SVGAGI (reference sequence). CDR3 length equals 14 residues. The CDR3 spells CASSRQLFNEKLFF. The CDR3 DNA sequence: TGTGCCAGCAGTAGACAGCTCTTCAATGAAAAACTGTTTTTT.

This sequence joins TRBV19 and TRBJ1-2; weak D call: TRBD1 (5 bases). Trimming pared 0 bases from V and 1 base from J, leaving 9 bases between. The CDR3 has 15 amino acids. From germline, CDR1 is LNHDA and CDR2 SQIVND (reference sequence). In nucleotides, the CDR3 is TGTGCCAGTAGTATAGATCGGGGCAGTAACTATGGCTACACCTTC. It specifies CASSIDRGSNYGYTF.

The chain recombines TRBV28 with TRBJ2-5; no definite D call. This CDR3 region has 15 residues. The V and J ends lost 7 bases and 1 base respectively, with 16 bases between them. CDR1 is MDHEN, CDR2 SYDVKM, per germline. Here the CDR3 reads CASTSPRAFQETQYF. The CDR3 DNA sequence: TGTGCCAGCACCTCCCCTCGGGCCTTCCAAGAGACCCAGTACTTC. The full variable domain, rest sourced from reference TRBV28 and TRBJ2-5, is DVKVTQSSRYLVKRTGEKVFLECVQDMDHENMFWYRQDPGLGLRLIYFSYDVKMKEKGDIPEGYSVSREKKERFSLILESASTNQTSMYLCASTSPRAFQETQYFGPGTRLLVL.

The V and J genes are TRBV5-1 and TRBJ1-2, with 11 bases fitting TRBD1. The V segment lost 5 bases and the J segment 7 bases; nucleotides outside the gene matches: 10. The CDR3 sequence is 15 residues long. Germline V CDR1 and CDR2: SGHRS, YFSETQ. DNA for the CDR3: TGCGCCAGCAGGGAAAGGACAGGGGGCGCCGGTGGCTACACCTTC. Translated: CASRERTGGAGGYTF.

V is TRBV19 and J is TRBJ2-5; 8 bases match TRBD2. There are 14 residues in the CDR3. V lost 9 bases, J lost 2 bases, and 8 bases stayed unmatched. Germline-derived CDR1 and CDR2 are LNHDA and SQIVND (reference sequence). CDR3 in amino acids: CARYKRGKQETQYF. CDR3 DNA sequence: TGTGCCAGATATAAGCGGGGGAAGCAAGAGACCCAGTACTTC.

This clone was detected only once. This chain's CDR3 is CASSDRPPLFF. Here the CDR3 DNA reads TGTGCCAGCAGTGATAGACCGCCCCTGTTTTTT. The chain combines TRBV2 with TRBJ1-4; no clear D gene. The V end was cut by 3 bases, the J end by 14 bases, with 10 bases between. The CDR3 spans 11 residues. The germline gives CDR1 SNHLY, CDR2 FYNNEI.

This clone was recorded a few times. V usage is TRBV29-1 and J usage is TRBJ1-4; D is possibly TRBD1 (5 bases). This CDR3 comprises 14 residues. Between the trimmed V and J ends, which lost 1 base and 4 bases, there was a span of 10 bases. The germline gives CDR1 SQVTM, CDR2 ANQGSEA. CDR3 region: CSVEGSGNNEKLFF. CDR3 coding DNA: TGCAGCGTTGAAGGGTCAGGGAATAATGAAAAACTGTTTTTT.

Only a few counts were recorded for this clone. CDR3 DNA: TGCGCCAGCAGCCAAGACGCGGGGGGGCGTTTAGAGACCCAGTACTTC. Translation gives CASSQDAGGRLETQYF. This sequence joins TRBV4-1 and TRBJ2-5; TRBD2 aligns across 9 bases. V shed 0 bases and J 4 bases; nucleotides not matched to a gene: 6. CDR1 and CDR2 from the germline V gene are MGHRA and YSYEKL. This CDR3 is built from 16 residues.

This chain links TRBV19 with TRBJ1-4; D not resolved. CDR3 length: 16 residues. Trimming took off 5 bases at V and 5 bases at J, with 18 bases between the two ends. The germline V gene has CDR1 LNHDA and CDR2 SQIVND (reference sequence). DNA for the CDR3: TGTGCCAGTAGTGCCACCCACCGATCGGACAATGAAAAACTGTTTTTT. Protein: CASSATHRSDNEKLFF.

The chain employs TRBV5-3 and TRBJ1-2, with 9 bases aligning to TRBD1. TRBV5-3 is placed among ORFs of uncertain function. Trimming at V came to 8 bases and at J to 5 bases, leaving 7 bases not matched to a gene. The CDR3 has 13 residues. CDR3 in amino acids: CASSRDRDYGYTF. The CDR3 DNA reads TGTGCCAGCAGCCGGGACAGGGATTATGGCTACACCTTC.

CDR3 nucleotides: TGTGCCAGCAGAGTTAGACAGGGGGGCAATCAGCCCCAGCATTTT. Protein product: CASRVRQGGNQPQHF. This chain connects TRBV6-5 to TRBJ1-5; TRBD1 matches 9 bases. CDR1 is MNHEY and CDR2 is SVGAGI in the germline V gene. This CDR3 contains 15 residues. The V gene end was trimmed by 6 bases and the J gene end by 2 bases; junction bases not matched to a gene: 5.